This paragraph covers one T cell receptor beta chain sequence. Its antigen is undetermined. Other DNA sequences from this sample encode an identical CDR3 as well. Clones were sequenced by immunoSEQ multiplex PCR, and TCRdb holds only the in-frame ones, with some missing. The sample has about 1 million clones; 60% to 80% are singletons. This record belongs to a study of shared clonotypes between healthy human individuals. As for the study in general: There were three CD4 naive, three CD4 memory, two CD8 naive and one CD8 memory plates per donor.

Study-level points and caveats: It was the non-shared clonotypes that had lower generation probabilities than clonotypes shared by all four donors.

Germline assignment: CDR1 ENHRY and CDR2 SYGVKD. V lost 2 bases and J lost 5, with 6 bases in between. This CDR3 is built from 12 residues. Material: memory CD4+ T cells sorted from blood. Subset defined: CD45RA-negative fraction. This receptor was obtained from a man between 18 and 35 years old in good health. The chain is built from TRBV10-3 and TRBJ2-5; D gene uncertain. CDR3 coding DNA: TGTGCCATCAGTGAGGGTGGGGAGACCCAGTACTTC. It translates to CAISEGGETQYF.